The rows below give T cell receptor beta chains drawn from one sample of a study of cytomegalovirus exposure and HLA in healthy donors. Here immunoSEQ multiplex PCR was the method, and the copy in TCRdb shows in-frame clones only, minus some. The data hold around 140,000 clones, with 61% observed a single time. The sample consisted of PBMCs. Receptors originate from a male donor in good health and CMV-seronegative. Both conserved end residues are part of each CDR3. The D gene is left open where the match is weak. Only some rows state a clone size, as once, few, many or a class for expanded clones.

J	V	D	size	CDR3	DNA
TRBJ1-3	TRBV18	TRBD1	few	CASPTEAGGNTIYF	TGTGCCAGCCCGACGGAAGCAGGGGGCAACACCATATATTTT
TRBJ1-2	TRBV7-2	-	-	CASTEPPDYGYTF	TGTGCCAGCACCGAACCACCAGACTATGGCTACACCTTC
TRBJ2-7	TRBV6-5	-	-	CASRRDFAYEQYF	TGTGCCAGCAGACGGGACTTCGCCTACGAGCAGTACTTC
TRBJ2-7	TRBV5-1	-	-	CASSLFPGGRDEQYF	TGCGCCAGCAGCTTGTTTCCAGGTGGCAGGGACGAGCAGTACTTC
TRBJ2-3	TRBV7-9	-	-	CASSLDAGADTQYF	TGTGCCAGCAGCTTAGACGCGGGGGCGGATACGCAGTATTTT
TRBJ2-2	TRBV19	-	-	CASSIRGVPHTGELFF	TGTGCCAGTAGTATCAGGGGTGTCCCTCACACCGGGGAGCTGTTTTTT
TRBJ1-4	TRBV18	-	few	CASSLQGPFPEKLFF	TGTGCCAGCTCACTCCAGGGTCCTTTTCCTGAAAAACTGTTTTTT
TRBJ1-2	TRBV9	TRBD1	-	CASSSRQGAYGYTF	TGTGCCAGCAGTTCCAGACAGGGGGCTTATGGCTACACCTTC
TRBJ1-2	TRBV7-3	TRBD1	-	CASSQDRDKGYTF	TGTGCCAGCAGCCAGGACAGGGACAAAGGCTACACCTTC
TRBJ1-3	TRBV6-5	-	few	CASSYSIGAGNTIYF	TGTGCCAGCAGTTACTCGATAGGGGCTGGAAACACCATATATTTT
TRBJ2-1	TRBV5-1	TRBD2	-	CATALAGANEQFF	TGCGCCACCGCACTAGCGGGGGCCAATGAGCAGTTCTTC
TRBJ1-1	TRBV29-1	-	-	CSVDVGGDQRALF	TGCAGCGTTGATGTCGGGGGGGACCAGCGGGCACTCTTT
TRBJ1-6	TRBV6-1	-	once	CASHPPAGNNSPLHF	TGTGCCAGCCATCCTCCGGCGGGGAATAATTCACCCCTCCACTTT
TRBJ1-3	TRBV28	-	-	CASSSLGLGLVNTIYF	TGTGCCAGCAGTTCTCTAGGTCTAGGTCTAGTAAACACCATATATTTT
TRBJ2-3	TRBV5-4	TRBD2	-	CASRAGDLTDTQYF	TGTGCCAGCCGTGCGGGGGATCTCACAGATACGCAGTATTTT
TRBJ2-4	TRBV7-9	TRBD2	-	CATRAGGPKNIQYF	TGTGCCACTAGAGCGGGGGGACCCAAAAACATTCAGTACTTC
TRBJ2-5	TRBV5-1	TRBD1	-	CASRGTGQETQYF	TGCGCTAGCAGGGGGACAGGACAAGAGACCCAGTACTTC
TRBJ2-7	TRBV6-5	-	few	CAISEGRGYEQYF	TGTGCCATCAGTGAGGGGCGGGGCTACGAGCAGTACTTC
TRBJ1-2	TRBV4-1	TRBD1	-	CASSQVGGTGNGYTF	TGCGCCAGCAGCCAAGTAGGAGGGACAGGGAATGGCTACACCTTC
TRBJ2-5	TRBV20-1	-	once	CSGHHQETQYF	TGCAGTGGACACCACCAAGAGACCCAGTACTTC
TRBJ2-3	TRBV7-3	-	-	CASSFKGEDTQYF	TGTGCCAGCAGCTTTAAGGGGGAAGATACGCAGTATTTT
TRBJ1-3	TRBV9	-	few	CASSVVDRGNTIYF	TGTGCCAGCAGCGTAGTGGACAGAGGAAACACCATATATTTT
TRBJ1-4	TRBV7-9	-	-	CSSSFAVEKLFF	TGTTCCAGCAGCTTCGCGGTTGAAAAACTGTTTTTT
TRBJ1-5	TRBV28	-	-	CASREGGGTQPQHF	TGTGCCAGCAGGGAAGGTGGAGGGACTCAGCCCCAGCATTTT
TRBJ2-5	TRBV2	TRBD2	-	CASSESGGWETQYF	TGTGCCAGCAGTGAAAGCGGGGGGTGGGAGACCCAGTACTTC
TRBJ1-5	TRBV7-6	-	-	CASSEMAGNHQPQHF	TGTGCCAGCAGCGAGATGGCGGGGAACCATCAGCCCCAGCATTTT
TRBJ1-3	TRBV9	-	-	CASSVGRVPGNTIYF	TGTGCCAGCAGCGTCGGTCGGGTCCCTGGAAACACCATATATTTT
TRBJ2-1	TRBV9	TRBD2	-	CASSVIGGGHYNEQFF	TGTGCCAGCAGCGTAATCGGGGGGGGCCACTACAATGAGCAGTTCTTC
TRBJ2-3	TRBV11-2	TRBD2	once	CASSRAGLSTDTQYF	TGTGCCAGCAGCAGAGCGGGGCTTAGCACAGATACGCAGTATTTT
TRBJ1-2	TRBV7-2	-	-	CASKNLTDYGYTF	TGTGCCAGCAAAAACCTGACAGATTATGGCTACACCTTC
TRBJ2-5	TRBV2	TRBD2	-	CASSEALPSGGFETQYF	TGTGCCAGCAGTGAAGCGCTTCCTAGCGGGGGGTTTGAGACCCAGTACTTC
TRBJ1-4	TRBV4-3	TRBD1	-	CASSPFGVQGNGKLFF	TGCGCCAGCAGCCCCTTCGGTGTACAGGGGAACGGAAAACTGTTTTTT
TRBJ2-2	TRBV19	-	once	CASSIAAAVGSGELFF	TGTGCCAGTAGTATAGCGGCGGCGGTTGGGTCCGGGGAGCTGTTTTTT